The 21 T cell receptor beta chains given below trace back to one sample, sequenced in a study of cytomegalovirus exposure and HLA in healthy donors (TCRdb year 2017). Receptors were amplified or captured by the immunoSEQ multiplex PCR assay. A mixture of 60 forward primers for TCR Vbeta segments and 13 reverse primers for TCR Jbeta segments was used in the multiplex PCR. TCRdb provides this immuneACCESS table in a form limited to in-frame rearrangements. Some clones are lacking; in checked studies, under half of them reflect an unresolved V gene, and why the rest are absent is not known. The sample table contains some 130,000 clones; only one count was recorded for about three quarters of them. The leading ten clones occupy about 0.94% of the sample. Sequenced: PBMCs. These receptors all stem from a human donor in good health.

The rearrangement uses TRBV19 and TRBJ1-2; TRBD1 agrees at 8 bases. The CDR3 has 17 residues. Germline V gene sequence: CDR1 LNHDA, CDR2 SQIVND (reference sequence). V trimming: 4 bases; J trimming: 0 bases; junction bases outside the gene matches: 10. CDR3 region: CASSTPTGDVSNYGYTF. For the CDR3, the DNA is TGTGCCAGTAGTACGCCGACAGGGGACGTATCTAACTATGGCTACACCTTC.

The chain uses TRBV29-1 and TRBJ2-7, with D hard to call. The CDR3 consists of 13 residues. The V gene's germline CDR1 is SQVTM and CDR2 ANQGSEA. Trimming shortened V by 4 bases and J by 1 base, and 11 bases separated the two germline ends. In nucleotides, the CDR3 is TGCAGCGTTGTCAGGCCCCTTTCCTACGAGCAGTACTTC. It specifies CSVVRPLSYEQYF.

This chain uses TRBV7-9 with TRBJ1-4; D is uncertain. Germline CDR1 reads SEHNR; CDR2 reads FQNEAQ (reference sequence). With 5 bases removed from V and 5 bases from J, the gap between germline ends came to 15 bases. The CDR3 contains 15 residues. CDR3 loop: CASSPLGVRNEKLFF. CDR3 nucleotide sequence: TGTGCCAGCAGCCCCCTCGGGGTGCGGAATGAAAAACTGTTTTTT.

The chain is built from TRBV5-1 and TRBJ2-3, with 11 bases aligning to TRBD2. The CDR3 consists of 16 residues. Germline V gene sequence: CDR1 SGHRS, CDR2 YFSETQ. The V segment lost 5 bases and the J segment 2 bases; nucleotides outside the gene matches: 7. In DNA form, the CDR3 reads TGCGCCAGCAGGAGTTCTAGCGGGGGGTTCACAGATACGCAGTATTTT. Its translation is CASRSSSGGFTDTQYF.

This clone was observed a handful of times. CDR3 nucleotide sequence: TGTGCCAGTAGTACGAGGAACACTGAAGCTTTCTTT. Its protein is CASSTRNTEAFF. This chain links TRBV19 with TRBJ1-1; D ambiguous. V shed 4 bases and J shed 1 base, with 4 bases lying between them. The CDR3 runs 12 residues. Germline V gives CDR1 LNHDA, CDR2 SQIVND (reference sequence).

The chain couples TRBV29-1 to TRBJ2-1; D is perhaps TRBD2 (6 bases). The CDR3 spans 10 residues. Germline V gene data show CDR1 as SQVTM and CDR2 as ANQGSEA. V dropped 7 bases and J dropped 7 bases, with 8 bases sitting between them. Written as DNA, the CDR3 is TGCAGCGGGGGGGAGAATGAGCAGTTCTTC. Translated, it gives CSGGENEQFF.

Comments on this clone: Its ends do not fully match the called genes, so a read error is possible. The gene calls are TRBV7-7 and TRBJ2-1, with D maybe TRBD1 (6 bases). Germline V gene lookup returns CDR1 SSHAT and CDR2 FNYEAQ (reference sequence). CDR3 size: 13 residues. CDR3 protein: CASSSDRYNEQFF. The CDR3 coding sequence is TGTGCTAGCAGCTCGGACAGATACAATGAGCAGTTCTTC.

The chain joins TRBV6-5 to TRBJ2-3; D unresolved. Deletions cut 5 bases from V and 8 bases from J, with 11 bases between. The CDR3 has 12 amino acids. Germline V gene data show CDR1 as MNHEY and CDR2 as SVGAGI. The CDR3 loop reads CASSEPSITQYF. DNA for the CDR3: TGTGCCAGCAGTGAGCCCTCAATTACGCAGTATTTT.

The J gene is TRBJ2-3, the V gene TRBV7-9; 8 nucleotides match TRBD2. Unmatched junction bases numbered 5, after V lost 3 bases and J lost 0 bases. The CDR3 loop spans 16 amino acids. CDR1 is SEHNR, CDR2 FQNEAQ, per germline (reference sequence). This CDR3 is CASSFGGGISTDTQYF. Written as DNA, the CDR3 is TGTGCCAGCAGCTTCGGGGGGGGGATAAGCACAGATACGCAGTATTTT. Together with reference TRBV7-9 and TRBJ2-3, the CDR3 gives the full variable domain: DTGVSQNPRHKITKRGQNVTFRCDPISEHNRLYWYRQTLGQGPEFLTYFQNEAQLEKSRLLSDRFSAERPKGSFSTLEIQRTEQGDSAMYLCASSFGGGISTDTQYFGPGTRLTVL.

This sequence joins TRBV5-1 and TRBJ2-1; 9 bases align to TRBD2. Trimming at V came to 3 bases and at J to 3 bases, leaving 7 bases not matched to a gene. The CDR3 is 16 residues long. Germline CDR1 reads SGHRS; CDR2 reads YFSETQ. This CDR3 reads CASSWRTSADYNEQFF. The CDR3 nucleotides are TGCGCCAGCAGCTGGAGGACTAGCGCGGACTACAATGAGCAGTTCTTC.

The chain uses TRBV29-1 and TRBJ1-3; D unresolved. The CDR3 totals 15 residues. The germline V gene encodes CDR1 SQVTM and CDR2 ANQGSEA. Trimming took 3 bases from V and 4 from J, leaving 16 bases between them. The CDR3 DNA reads as TGCAGCGTTGAGGATCAGAGGGTCGTCGGAAACACCATATATTTT. Translating it yields CSVEDQRVVGNTIYF.

The chain combines TRBV29-1 with TRBJ2-1, with TRBD2 matching over 8 bases. The germline V gene encodes CDR1 SQVTM and CDR2 ANQGSEA. This CDR3 spans 17 amino acids. The V and J ends lost 0 bases and 3 bases, in that order; junction bases with no gene match: 10. The CDR3 loop reads CSVEDPLTSGDYNEQFF. In DNA form, the CDR3 reads TGCAGCGTTGAAGACCCCCTTACTAGCGGTGACTACAATGAGCAGTTCTTC.

The rearrangement joins TRBV4-2 to TRBJ1-5; D is ambiguous. CDR1 and CDR2 from the germline V gene are LGHNA and YNFKEQ. The CDR3 runs 15 residues. The V end lost 1 base, the J end lost 3 bases, and 10 bases lay between the germline ends. The CDR3, as DNA: TGTGCCAGCAGCCAAGTCTATGAGATCAATCAGCCCCAGCATTTT. It specifies CASSQVYEINQPQHF.

This clone appeared once. This chain links TRBV4-1 with TRBJ1-4; D is undetermined. V was pared by 4 bases and J by 7 bases, with 16 bases between. Germline CDR1 MGHRA, CDR2 YSYEKL. The CDR3 runs 15 residues. This CDR3 is CASSLGSAEGEKLFF. The CDR3, as DNA: TGCGCCAGCAGCCTCGGATCAGCCGAGGGTGAAAAACTGTTTTTT.

The chain is built from TRBV25-1 and TRBJ2-7; TRBD2 agrees at 12 bases. CDR3 size: 15 residues. Germline CDR1 MGHDK, CDR2 SYGVNS. Trimming took 4 bases from V and 3 from J; bases not matched to a gene: 4. The CDR3 is CASSASGGALYEQYF. Written as DNA, the CDR3 is TGTGCCAGCAGTGCTAGCGGGGGGGCTCTCTACGAGCAGTACTTC.

Note on this clone: The sample has other DNA sequences that encode this CDR3 too. The genes are TRBV5-1 and TRBJ1-1, with TRBD1 identical over 8 bases. The germline CDR1 and CDR2 sequences are SGHRS and YFSETQ. Germline trimming cut 4 bases from V and 7 bases from J; bases unmatched to any gene: 12. CDR3 length equals 15 residues. The CDR3 region is CASSPGGRGPDEAFF. CDR3 DNA sequence: TGCGCCAGCAGCCCCGGAGGCAGGGGGCCTGATGAAGCTTTCTTT.

This chain joins TRBV27 and TRBJ2-2; D not certain. Germline values: CDR1 MNHEY, CDR2 SMNVEV (reference sequence). Trimming shortened V by 3 bases and J by 5 bases, and 4 bases separated the two germline ends. CDR3 length: 12 residues. The CDR3 loop reads CASSFRTGELFF. The CDR3 nucleotides are TGTGCCAGCAGTTTTAGAACCGGGGAGCTGTTTTTT.

The rearrangement uses TRBV5-1 and TRBJ1-2; 10 bases agree with TRBD1. Germline values: CDR1 SGHRS, CDR2 YFSETQ. V trimming: 4 bases; J trimming: 3 bases; junction bases outside the gene matches: 6. CDR3 length: 15 residues. The CDR3, as DNA: TGCGCCAGCAGCCCAACCGGGACAGGGGACTATGGCTACACCTTC. Translated: CASSPTGTGDYGYTF. Based on the CDR3 plus reference TRBV5-1 and TRBJ1-2, the full variable domain is KAGVTQTPRYLIKTRGQQVTLSCSPISGHRSVSWYQQTPGQGLQFLFEYFSETQRNKGNFPGRFSGRQFSNSRSEMNVSTLELGDSALYLCASSPTGTGDYGYTFGSGTRLTVV.

This clone has just one count. This chain uses TRBV18 with TRBJ1-6; D is perhaps TRBD1 (6 bases). The V end lost 5 bases, the J end lost 5 bases, and 22 bases lay between the germline ends. Germline CDR1 is KGHSH and CDR2 is LQKENI. This CDR3 region has 18 residues. The CDR3 DNA is TGTGCCAGCTCAACAATTCAAACAGGGACCTTTGATAATTCACCCCTCCACTTT. It is translated as CASSTIQTGTFDNSPLHF.

The chain uses TRBV14 and TRBJ1-2; D uncertain. CDR1 is SGHDN, CDR2 FVKESK, per germline. Trimming cost V 4 bases and J 1 base, with 19 bases left between them. This CDR3 is built from 17 residues. CDR3 DNA: TGTGCCAGCAGCCTCCTTATGAGTAGCGGAGGTAACTATGGCTACACCTTC. This translates into CASSLLMSSGGNYGYTF.

The chain is built from TRBV21-1 and TRBJ1-6. TRBV21-1 corresponds to a pseudogene. The CDR3 spans 19 residues. CDR3 amino acids: CASSSRGGPRGSYNSPLHF. In DNA, the CDR3 is TGTGCCAGCAGCTCCAGAGGCGGGCCCCGCGGCTCCTATAATTCACCCCTCCACTTT.